Included here is one T cell receptor (beta chain) sequence, with context. This entry belongs to a study of blood T cell repertoires in COVID-19. The table came from immunoSEQ multiplex PCR; TCRdb's copy has only in-frame clones and leaves some out. The sample has about 80,000 clones; roughly 85% are singletons. The sequenced sample was peripheral blood. This receptor was obtained from an elderly woman with active or convalescent COVID-19.

The CDR3 region is CASSLGRRETQYF. The CDR3 DNA reads as TGTGCCAGCAGCTTAGGACGGCGGGAGACCCAGTACTTC. The J gene is TRBJ2-5, the V gene TRBV7-2; D gene ambiguous. CDR3 length: 13 residues. The germline V gene has CDR1 SGHTA and CDR2 FQGNSA. The germline V and J ends were trimmed by 1 base and 5 bases, with 8 bases remaining between them.